The 10 T cell receptor beta chains presented below share a single source sample, sequenced in a study of blood T cell repertoires in COVID-19. Repertoires were generated with immunoSEQ multiplex PCR, while TCRdb's copy carries only in-frame clones and drops some. This table holds about 240,000 clones, around 89% found once. Sequences were obtained from PBMCs or T cells enriched from blood (not recorded which). The receptor set was obtained from a man in his forties who had recovered from COVID-19.

The chain recombines TRBV27 with TRBJ2-5; possibly TRBD1 for D (6 bases). The ends were cut back, 5 bases at V and 1 base at J, with 14 bases in the middle. The CDR3 sequence is 15 residues long. Per germline, CDR1 MNHEY and CDR2 SMNVEV (reference sequence). CDR3 sequence (DNA): TGTGCCAGCAGTCAGAGACAGGACCCCCAAGAGACCCAGTACTTC. Translating gives CASSQRQDPQETQYF.

The chain carries TRBV4-2 and TRBJ2-3; D not certain. The V end was cut by 0 bases, the J end by 2 bases, with 9 bases between. There are 15 residues in the CDR3. In germline, CDR1 is LGHNA, CDR2 YNFKEQ. CDR3 region: CASSQDHSYTDTQYF. For the CDR3, the DNA is TGTGCCAGCAGCCAAGACCACAGCTACACAGATACGCAGTATTTT.

In its sample, this clone was seen a few times. The chain recombines TRBV2 with TRBJ1-5, with D perhaps matching TRBD1 (5 bases). Trimming shortened V by 6 bases and J by 7 bases, and 16 bases separated the two germline ends. The CDR3 runs 14 residues. From germline, CDR1 is SNHLY and CDR2 FYNNEI. The CDR3 here is CASSNTRTNQPQHF. The CDR3 nucleotides read TGTGCCAGCAGCAACACCAGGACAAACCAGCCCCAGCATTTT.

Written as DNA, the CDR3 is TGTGCCAGCAGTGACTCCCCCGGGACAGGGGCTGAAGCTTTCTTT. This sequence encodes CASSDSPGTGAEAFF. This chain uses TRBV6-4 with TRBJ1-1; 10 bases fit TRBD1. Trimming removed 0 bases from V and 6 bases from J; junction bases left unmatched: 4. CDR3 length equals 15 residues. The germline V gene has CDR1 MRHNA and CDR2 SNTAGT.

This sequence joins TRBV11-2 and TRBJ2-4; 11 bases are shared with TRBD1. The trim removed 5 bases at V and 6 bases at J, leaving 18 bases unmatched. The CDR3 consists of 19 residues. The V gene's germline CDR1 is SGHAT and CDR2 FQNNGV. Written as DNA, the CDR3 is TGTGCCAGCAGCACACAGACGACCGGGACAGGGGGTCATGGAAACATTCAGTACTTC. It translates to CASSTQTTGTGGHGNIQYF.

The J gene is TRBJ2-7, the V gene TRBV7-9, with 8 nucleotides matching TRBD1. V trimming: 3 bases; J trimming: 1 base; junction bases outside the gene matches: 5. The V gene's germline CDR1 is SEHNR and CDR2 FQNEAQ (reference sequence). This CDR3 is built from 15 residues. CDR3 sequence reads: CASSFTGGRSYEQYF. The CDR3 DNA reads as TGTGCCAGCAGCTTTACAGGGGGGAGGTCCTACGAGCAGTACTTC.

Judged by abundance, this clone is medium-sized (0.01 to 0.1%). V usage is TRBV4-1 and J usage is TRBJ1-1; 7 nucleotides align to TRBD1. The germline CDR1 and CDR2 sequences are MGHRA and YSYEKL. The CDR3 is made up of 18 amino acids. The ends lost 1 base at V and 3 bases at J; junction bases unmatched: 14. CDR3 bases: TGCGCCAGCAGCCAAGGGCCACAGGGGAACTACGGAGACACTGAAGCTTTCTTT. It specifies CASSQGPQGNYGDTEAFF.

The rearrangement uses TRBV7-3 and TRBJ1-1; D perhaps matches TRBD1 (6 bases). The V end lost 5 bases, the J end lost 4 bases, and 11 bases lay between the germline ends. Germline lookup yields CDR1 SGHTA and CDR2 FQGTGA. The CDR3 spans 13 residues. The CDR3 region is CASSHGQSTEAFF. The CDR3 DNA sequence: TGTGCCAGCAGCCACGGACAGAGCACTGAAGCTTTCTTT. Variable domain in full (rest from reference TRBV7-3 and TRBJ1-1): GAGVSQTPSNKVTEKGKYVELRCDPISGHTALYWYRQSLGQGPEFLIYFQGTGAADDSGLPNDRFFAVRPEGSVSTLKIQRTERGDSAVYLCASSHGQSTEAFFGQGTRLTVV.

This rearrangement joins TRBV4-1 to TRBJ1-6; TRBD1 might be the D (5 bases). Deletions cut 0 bases from V and 5 bases from J, with 11 bases between. The CDR3 totals 16 residues. From germline, CDR1 is MGHRA and CDR2 YSYEKL. CDR3 region: CASSQDLDTNNSPLHF. The CDR3 coding sequence is TGCGCCAGCAGCCAAGACCTGGACACAAATAATTCACCCCTCCACTTT.

The gene calls are TRBV18 and TRBJ2-5, with 10 bases that match TRBD1. Germline trimming cut 5 bases from V and 5 bases from J; bases unmatched to any gene: 11. In germline, CDR1 is KGHSH, CDR2 LQKENI. The CDR3 is 16 amino acids. CDR3 residues: CASSRPGTGAGETQYF. The CDR3 DNA reads as TGTGCCAGCTCAAGGCCCGGGACAGGGGCTGGGGAGACCCAGTACTTC.